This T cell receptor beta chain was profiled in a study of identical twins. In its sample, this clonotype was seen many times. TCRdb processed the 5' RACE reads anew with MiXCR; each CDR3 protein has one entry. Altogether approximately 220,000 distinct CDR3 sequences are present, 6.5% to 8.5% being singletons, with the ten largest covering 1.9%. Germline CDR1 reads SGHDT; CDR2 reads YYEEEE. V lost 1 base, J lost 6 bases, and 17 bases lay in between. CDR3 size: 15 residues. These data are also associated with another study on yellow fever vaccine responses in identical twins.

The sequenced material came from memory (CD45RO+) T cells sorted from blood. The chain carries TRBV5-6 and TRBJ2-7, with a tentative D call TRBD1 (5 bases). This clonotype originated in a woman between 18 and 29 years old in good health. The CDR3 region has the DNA TGTGCCAGCAGCTTGTACCAGGGCCGTTCTGGCGAGCAGTACTTC. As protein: CASSLYQGRSGEQYF.